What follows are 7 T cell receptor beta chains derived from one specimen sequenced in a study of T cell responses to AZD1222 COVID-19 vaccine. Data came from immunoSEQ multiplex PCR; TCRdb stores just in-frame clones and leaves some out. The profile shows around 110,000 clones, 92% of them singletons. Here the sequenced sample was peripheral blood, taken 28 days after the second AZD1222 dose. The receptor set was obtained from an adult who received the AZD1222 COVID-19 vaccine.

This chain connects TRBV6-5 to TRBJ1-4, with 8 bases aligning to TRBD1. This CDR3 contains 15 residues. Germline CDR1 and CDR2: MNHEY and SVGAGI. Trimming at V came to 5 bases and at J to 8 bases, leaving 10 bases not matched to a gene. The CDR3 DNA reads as TGTGCCAGCAGTCGGGTCAGGGGGCAAGGGGAAAAACTGTTTTTT. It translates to CASSRVRGQGEKLFF.

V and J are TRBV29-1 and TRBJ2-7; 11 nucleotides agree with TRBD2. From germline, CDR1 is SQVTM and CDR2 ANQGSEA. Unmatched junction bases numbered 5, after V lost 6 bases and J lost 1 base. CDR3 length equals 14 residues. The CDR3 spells CSVGSGRGSYEQYF. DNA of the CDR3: TGCAGCGTCGGTAGCGGGAGGGGATCCTACGAGCAGTACTTC.

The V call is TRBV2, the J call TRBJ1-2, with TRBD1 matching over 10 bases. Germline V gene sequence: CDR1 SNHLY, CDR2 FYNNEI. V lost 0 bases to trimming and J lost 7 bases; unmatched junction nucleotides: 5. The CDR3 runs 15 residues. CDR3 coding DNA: TGTGCCAGCAGTGAAGCGGGACAGGGGATTGTTGGCTACACCTTC. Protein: CASSEAGQGIVGYTF.

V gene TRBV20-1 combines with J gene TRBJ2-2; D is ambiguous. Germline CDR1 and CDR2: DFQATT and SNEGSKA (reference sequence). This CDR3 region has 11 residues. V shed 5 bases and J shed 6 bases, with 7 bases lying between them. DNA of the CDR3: TGCAGTGCTGGGGTATCCGGGGAGCTGTTTTTT. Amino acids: CSAGVSGELFF.

The CDR3 DNA reads as TGTGCCAGCAGCTCCACCTTGGCAACTCCCTGGGGGCAGTACTTC. Amino acids: CASSSTLATPWGQYF. This rearrangement joins TRBV11-2 to TRBJ2-7, with D unclear. From germline, CDR1 is SGHAT and CDR2 FQNNGV. CDR3 length: 15 amino acids. V lost 4 bases and J 9 bases, leaving 22 bases between the germline ends.

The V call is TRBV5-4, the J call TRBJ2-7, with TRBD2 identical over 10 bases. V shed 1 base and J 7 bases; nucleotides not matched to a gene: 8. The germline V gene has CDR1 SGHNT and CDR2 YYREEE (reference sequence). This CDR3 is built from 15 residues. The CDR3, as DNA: TGTGCCAGCAGCTTGCCAGCGGGAGGGCCTCGGGAGCAGTACTTC. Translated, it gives CASSLPAGGPREQYF.

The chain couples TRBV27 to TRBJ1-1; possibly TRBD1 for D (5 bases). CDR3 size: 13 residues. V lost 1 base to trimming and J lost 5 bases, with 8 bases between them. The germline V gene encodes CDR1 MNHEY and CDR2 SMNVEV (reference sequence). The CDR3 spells CASSLLRGTEAFF. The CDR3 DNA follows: TGTGCCAGCAGTTTATTAAGGGGTACTGAAGCTTTCTTT.